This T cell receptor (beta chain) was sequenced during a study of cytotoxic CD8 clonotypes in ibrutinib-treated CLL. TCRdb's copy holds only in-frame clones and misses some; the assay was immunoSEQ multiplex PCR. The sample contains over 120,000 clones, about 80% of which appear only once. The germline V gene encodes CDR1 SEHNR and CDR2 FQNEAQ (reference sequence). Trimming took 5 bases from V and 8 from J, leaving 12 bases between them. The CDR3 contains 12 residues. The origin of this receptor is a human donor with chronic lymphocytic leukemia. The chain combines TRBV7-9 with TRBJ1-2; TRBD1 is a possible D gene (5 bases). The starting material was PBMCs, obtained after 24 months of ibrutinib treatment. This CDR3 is CASSVGGGGYTF. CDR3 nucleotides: TGTGCCAGCAGCGTCGGGGGAGGGGGCTACACCTTC.